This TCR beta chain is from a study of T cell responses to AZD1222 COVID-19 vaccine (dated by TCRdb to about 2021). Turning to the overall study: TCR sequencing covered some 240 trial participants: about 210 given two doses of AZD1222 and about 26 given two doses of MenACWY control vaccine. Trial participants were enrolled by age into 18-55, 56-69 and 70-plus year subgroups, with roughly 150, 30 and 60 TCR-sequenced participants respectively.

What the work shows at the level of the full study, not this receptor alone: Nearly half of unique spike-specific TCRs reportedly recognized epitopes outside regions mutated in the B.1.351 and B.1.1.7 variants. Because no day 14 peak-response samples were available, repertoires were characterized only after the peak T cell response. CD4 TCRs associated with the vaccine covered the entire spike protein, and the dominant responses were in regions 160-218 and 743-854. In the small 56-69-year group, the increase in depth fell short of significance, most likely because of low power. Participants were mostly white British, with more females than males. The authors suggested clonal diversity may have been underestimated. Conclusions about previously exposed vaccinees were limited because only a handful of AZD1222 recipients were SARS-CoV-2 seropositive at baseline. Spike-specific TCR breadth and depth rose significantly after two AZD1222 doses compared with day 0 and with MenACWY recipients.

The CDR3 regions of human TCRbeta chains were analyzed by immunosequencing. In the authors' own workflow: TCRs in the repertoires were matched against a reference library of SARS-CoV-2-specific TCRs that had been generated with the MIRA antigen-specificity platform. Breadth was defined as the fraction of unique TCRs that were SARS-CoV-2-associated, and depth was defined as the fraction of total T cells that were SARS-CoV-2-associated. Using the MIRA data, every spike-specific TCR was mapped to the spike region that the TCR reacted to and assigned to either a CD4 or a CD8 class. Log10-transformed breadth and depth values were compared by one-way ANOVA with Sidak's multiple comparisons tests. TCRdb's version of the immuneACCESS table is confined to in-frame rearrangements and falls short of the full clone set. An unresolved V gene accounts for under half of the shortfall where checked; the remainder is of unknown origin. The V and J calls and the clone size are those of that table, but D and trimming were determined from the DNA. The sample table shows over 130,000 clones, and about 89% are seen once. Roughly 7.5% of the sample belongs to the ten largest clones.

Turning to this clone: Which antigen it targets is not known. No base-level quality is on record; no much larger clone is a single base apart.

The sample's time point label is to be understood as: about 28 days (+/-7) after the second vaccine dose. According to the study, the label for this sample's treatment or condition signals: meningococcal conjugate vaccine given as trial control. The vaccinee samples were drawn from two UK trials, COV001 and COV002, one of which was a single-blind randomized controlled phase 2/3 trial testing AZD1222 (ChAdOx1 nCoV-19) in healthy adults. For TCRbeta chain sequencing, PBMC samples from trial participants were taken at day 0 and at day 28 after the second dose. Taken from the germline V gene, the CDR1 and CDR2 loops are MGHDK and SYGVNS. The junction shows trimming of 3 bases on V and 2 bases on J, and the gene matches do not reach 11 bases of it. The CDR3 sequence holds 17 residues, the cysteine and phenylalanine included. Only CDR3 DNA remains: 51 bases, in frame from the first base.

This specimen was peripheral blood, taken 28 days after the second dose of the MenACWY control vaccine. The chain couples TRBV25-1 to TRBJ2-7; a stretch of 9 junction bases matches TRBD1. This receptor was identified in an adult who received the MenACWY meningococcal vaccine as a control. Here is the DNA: TGTGCCAGCAGTGACGGTTGGGGGACAGGGATTCCCTACGAGCAGTACTTC. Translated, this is CASSDGWGTGIPYEQYF.